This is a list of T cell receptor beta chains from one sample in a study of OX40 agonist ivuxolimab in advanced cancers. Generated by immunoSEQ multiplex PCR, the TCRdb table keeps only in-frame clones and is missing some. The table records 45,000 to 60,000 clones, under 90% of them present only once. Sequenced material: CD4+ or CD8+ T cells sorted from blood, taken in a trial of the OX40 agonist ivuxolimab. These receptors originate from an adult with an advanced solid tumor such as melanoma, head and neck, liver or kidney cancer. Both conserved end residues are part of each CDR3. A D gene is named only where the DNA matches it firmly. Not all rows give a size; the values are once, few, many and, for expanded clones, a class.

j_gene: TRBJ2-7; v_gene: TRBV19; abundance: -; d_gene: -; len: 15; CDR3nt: TGTGCCAGTAGTATACAGGGTTCAACTTACTACGAGCAGTACTTC; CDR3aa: CASSIQGSTYYEQYF
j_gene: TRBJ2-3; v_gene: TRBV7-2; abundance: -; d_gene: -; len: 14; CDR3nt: TGTGCCAGCAGCCCTGCCGCGGTTCGAGGTACGCAGTATTTT; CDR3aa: CASSPAAVRGTQYF
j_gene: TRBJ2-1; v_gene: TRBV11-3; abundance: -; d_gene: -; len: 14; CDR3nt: TGTGCCAGCAGCGCCGACCGTCCTGTGGATGAGCAGTTCTTC; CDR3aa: CASSADRPVDEQFF
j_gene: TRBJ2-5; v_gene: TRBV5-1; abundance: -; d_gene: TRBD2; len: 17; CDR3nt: TGCGCCAGCAGCCCGGCAGGTAGCGGGAGCGCCCAAGAGACCCAGTACTTC; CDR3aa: CASSPAGSGSAQETQYF
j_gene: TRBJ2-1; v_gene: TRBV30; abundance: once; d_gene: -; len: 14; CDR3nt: TGTGCCTGGAGTAGGGCCCAGGAGGCCTTGACGCAGTTCTTC; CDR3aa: CAWSRAQEALTQFF
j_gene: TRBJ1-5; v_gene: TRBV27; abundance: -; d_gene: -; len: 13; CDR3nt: TGTGCCAGCAGTTCCGGGAACTATCAGCCCCAGCATTTT; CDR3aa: CASSSGNYQPQHF
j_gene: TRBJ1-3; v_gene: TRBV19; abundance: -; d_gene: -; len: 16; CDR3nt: TGTGCCAGTGCCCATCGTACAGGCGGCTCTGGAAACACCATATATTTT; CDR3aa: CASAHRTGGSGNTIYF
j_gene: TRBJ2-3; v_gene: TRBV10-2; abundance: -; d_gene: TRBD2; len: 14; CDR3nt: TGCGCCAGCAGTGCAGCGGGGGGGACAGATACGCAGTATTTT; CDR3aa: CASSAAGGTDTQYF
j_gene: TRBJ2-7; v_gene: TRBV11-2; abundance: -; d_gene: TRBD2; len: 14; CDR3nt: TGTGCCAGCAGCCCCGGGACTAGCTTCGCCGAGCAGTACTTC; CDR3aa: CASSPGTSFAEQYF
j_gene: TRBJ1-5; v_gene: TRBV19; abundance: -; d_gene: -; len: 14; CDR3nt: TGTGCCAGTAGGCCCCAGGCGGGTAATCAGCCCCAGCATTTT; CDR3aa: CASRPQAGNQPQHF
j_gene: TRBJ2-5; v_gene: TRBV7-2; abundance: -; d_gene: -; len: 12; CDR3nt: TGTGCCAGCAGCTTGCTTGGAGGGACCCAGTACTTC; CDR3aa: CASSLLGGTQYF
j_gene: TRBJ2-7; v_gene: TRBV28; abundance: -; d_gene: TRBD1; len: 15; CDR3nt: TGTGCCACATCCACCTCCGGACAGGGGGCGGGTGAGCAGTACTTC; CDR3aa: CATSTSGQGAGEQYF
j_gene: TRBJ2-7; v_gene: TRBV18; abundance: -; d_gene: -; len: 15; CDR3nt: TGTGCCAGCTCACCACGGCAGGGAGACCTCTCCGAGCAGTACTTC; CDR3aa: CASSPRQGDLSEQYF
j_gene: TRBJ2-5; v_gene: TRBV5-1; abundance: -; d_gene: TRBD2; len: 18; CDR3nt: TGCGCCAGCCCCTTGGGACTTGGACTAGCGGGAAAGGGTGAGACCCAGTACTTC; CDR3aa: CASPLGLGLAGKGETQYF
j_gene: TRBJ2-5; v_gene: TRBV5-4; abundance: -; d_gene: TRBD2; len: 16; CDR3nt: TGTGCCAGCAGCTTGGACGGGACTAGCGGGCAAGAGACCCAGTACTTC; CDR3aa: CASSLDGTSGQETQYF
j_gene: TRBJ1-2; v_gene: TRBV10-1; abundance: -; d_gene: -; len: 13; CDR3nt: TGCGCCAGCAGTGAGGGACAGACCTATGGCTACACCTTC; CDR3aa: CASSEGQTYGYTF
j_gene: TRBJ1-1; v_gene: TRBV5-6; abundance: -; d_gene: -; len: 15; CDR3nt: TGTGCCAGCAGCTTGGCCGCGGCGACGAGGACTGAAGCTTTCTTT; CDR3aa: CASSLAAATRTEAFF
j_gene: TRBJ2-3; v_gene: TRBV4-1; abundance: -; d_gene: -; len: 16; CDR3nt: TGCGCCAGCAGCCAAGTCCCGGGAGCCGGCACAGATACGCAGTATTTT; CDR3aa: CASSQVPGAGTDTQYF
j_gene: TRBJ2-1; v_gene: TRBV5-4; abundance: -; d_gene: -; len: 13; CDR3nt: TGTGCCAGCAGCTTGTACGGGGGCAGTGAGCAGTTCTTC; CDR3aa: CASSLYGGSEQFF
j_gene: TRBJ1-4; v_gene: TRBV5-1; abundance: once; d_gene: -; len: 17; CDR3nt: TGCGCCAGCAGCTCGGGAGCAGGGAGGGTACCTAATGAAAAACTGTTTTTT; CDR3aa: CASSSGAGRVPNEKLFF
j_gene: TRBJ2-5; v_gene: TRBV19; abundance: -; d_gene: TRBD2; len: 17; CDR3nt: TGTGCCAGTAGTATTTTCCCGGGACTAGCGGGAGAAGAGACCCAGTACTTC; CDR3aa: CASSIFPGLAGEETQYF
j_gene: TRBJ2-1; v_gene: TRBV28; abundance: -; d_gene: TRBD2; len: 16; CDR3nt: TGTGCCAGCAGTGAGACTAGCGGGGGACCTTACAATGAGCAGTTCTTC; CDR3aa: CASSETSGGPYNEQFF
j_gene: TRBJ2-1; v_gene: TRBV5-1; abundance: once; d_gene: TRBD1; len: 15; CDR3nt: TGCGCCAGCAGCTTGGACGGGACAGTTTACAATGAGCAGTTCTTC; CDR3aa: CASSLDGTVYNEQFF